The clone carrying this T cell receptor beta chain came up many times. Its antigen is undetermined. This record belongs to a study of T cells in Graves' hyperthyroidism and ophthalmopathy. Pregnant or lactating patients were excluded, as were those with uncontrolled infection or other autoimmune disease. Diagnostic decisions used clinical symptoms, serum thyroxine and TRAb, thyroid ultrasound and orbital computed tomography. Whole-study findings and limits: Appearing also in blood were most of the thyroid clonotypes expanded above 0.001. Median prediction lead before ophthalmopathy onset was around seven months with the model.

V lost 3 bases to trimming and J lost 1 base, with 6 bases between them. CDR3 length: 12 residues. Germline V gene data show CDR1 as SQVTM and CDR2 as ANQGSEA. Researchers amplified the TCR beta CDR3 regions from RNA transcripts. Researchers ran a first-round RT-PCR on the TCR CDR3 using the HTBI primer set. One entry per CDR3 protein, called by TCRdb with MiXCR from the multiplex PCR reads. This sample has approximately 640,000 distinct CDR3 sequences, with just under 45% found just once. The TCR comes from an adult man with Graves' disease, either hyperthyroidism or ophthalmopathy (not recorded which). V gene TRBV29-1 combines with J gene TRBJ2-5, with D unclear. Source material: peripheral blood or thyroid tissue (not recorded which). CDR3 in DNA: TGCAGCGTTGAGGTGGCCCAAGAGACCCAGTACTTC. It encodes CSVEVAQETQYF.